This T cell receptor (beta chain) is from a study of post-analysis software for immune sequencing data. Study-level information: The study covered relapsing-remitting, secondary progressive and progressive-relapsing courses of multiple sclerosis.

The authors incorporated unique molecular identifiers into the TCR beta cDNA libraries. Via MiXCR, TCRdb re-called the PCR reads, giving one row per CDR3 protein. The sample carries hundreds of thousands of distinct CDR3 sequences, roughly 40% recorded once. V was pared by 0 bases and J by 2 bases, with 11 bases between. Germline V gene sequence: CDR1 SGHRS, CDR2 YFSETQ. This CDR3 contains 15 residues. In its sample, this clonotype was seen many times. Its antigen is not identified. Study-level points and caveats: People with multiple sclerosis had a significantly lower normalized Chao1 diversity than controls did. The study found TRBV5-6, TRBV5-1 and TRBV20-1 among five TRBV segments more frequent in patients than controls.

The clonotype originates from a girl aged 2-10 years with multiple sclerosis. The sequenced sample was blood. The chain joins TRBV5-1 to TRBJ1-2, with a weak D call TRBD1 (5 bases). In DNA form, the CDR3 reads TGCGCCAGCAGCTTGGTAGGGGAAGAGAACTATGGCTACACCTTC. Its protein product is CASSLVGEENYGYTF.